This T cell receptor beta chain comes out of a study of blood T cell repertoires in COVID-19. Sequenced by immunoSEQ multiplex PCR; TCRdb stores in-frame clones only, minus some. The table lists approximately 220,000 clones, over 75% of them singletons, with about 7.7% in the top ten. Per germline, CDR1 SEHNR and CDR2 FQNEAQ (reference sequence). The CDR3 has 12 amino acids. The V gene lost 5 bases and the J gene lost 8 bases, with 9 bases spanning the gap. The chain combines TRBV7-9 with TRBJ2-2; the D gene is possibly TRBD1 (5 bases). This clonotype was sampled from a woman aged 35 to 49 with acute COVID-19. What was sequenced was PBMCs or T cells enriched from blood (not recorded which). CDR3 sequence (DNA): TGTGCCAGCAGCACGGACAAAGGGGAGCTGTTTTTT. Amino acid sequence: CASSTDKGELFF. The whole variable domain, filled in from reference TRBV7-9 and TRBJ2-2, reads DTGVSQNPRHKITKRGQNVTFRCDPISEHNRLYWYRQTLGQGPEFLTYFQNEAQLEKSRLLSDRFSAERPKGSFSTLEIQRTEQGDSAMYLCASSTDKGELFFGEGSRLTVL.